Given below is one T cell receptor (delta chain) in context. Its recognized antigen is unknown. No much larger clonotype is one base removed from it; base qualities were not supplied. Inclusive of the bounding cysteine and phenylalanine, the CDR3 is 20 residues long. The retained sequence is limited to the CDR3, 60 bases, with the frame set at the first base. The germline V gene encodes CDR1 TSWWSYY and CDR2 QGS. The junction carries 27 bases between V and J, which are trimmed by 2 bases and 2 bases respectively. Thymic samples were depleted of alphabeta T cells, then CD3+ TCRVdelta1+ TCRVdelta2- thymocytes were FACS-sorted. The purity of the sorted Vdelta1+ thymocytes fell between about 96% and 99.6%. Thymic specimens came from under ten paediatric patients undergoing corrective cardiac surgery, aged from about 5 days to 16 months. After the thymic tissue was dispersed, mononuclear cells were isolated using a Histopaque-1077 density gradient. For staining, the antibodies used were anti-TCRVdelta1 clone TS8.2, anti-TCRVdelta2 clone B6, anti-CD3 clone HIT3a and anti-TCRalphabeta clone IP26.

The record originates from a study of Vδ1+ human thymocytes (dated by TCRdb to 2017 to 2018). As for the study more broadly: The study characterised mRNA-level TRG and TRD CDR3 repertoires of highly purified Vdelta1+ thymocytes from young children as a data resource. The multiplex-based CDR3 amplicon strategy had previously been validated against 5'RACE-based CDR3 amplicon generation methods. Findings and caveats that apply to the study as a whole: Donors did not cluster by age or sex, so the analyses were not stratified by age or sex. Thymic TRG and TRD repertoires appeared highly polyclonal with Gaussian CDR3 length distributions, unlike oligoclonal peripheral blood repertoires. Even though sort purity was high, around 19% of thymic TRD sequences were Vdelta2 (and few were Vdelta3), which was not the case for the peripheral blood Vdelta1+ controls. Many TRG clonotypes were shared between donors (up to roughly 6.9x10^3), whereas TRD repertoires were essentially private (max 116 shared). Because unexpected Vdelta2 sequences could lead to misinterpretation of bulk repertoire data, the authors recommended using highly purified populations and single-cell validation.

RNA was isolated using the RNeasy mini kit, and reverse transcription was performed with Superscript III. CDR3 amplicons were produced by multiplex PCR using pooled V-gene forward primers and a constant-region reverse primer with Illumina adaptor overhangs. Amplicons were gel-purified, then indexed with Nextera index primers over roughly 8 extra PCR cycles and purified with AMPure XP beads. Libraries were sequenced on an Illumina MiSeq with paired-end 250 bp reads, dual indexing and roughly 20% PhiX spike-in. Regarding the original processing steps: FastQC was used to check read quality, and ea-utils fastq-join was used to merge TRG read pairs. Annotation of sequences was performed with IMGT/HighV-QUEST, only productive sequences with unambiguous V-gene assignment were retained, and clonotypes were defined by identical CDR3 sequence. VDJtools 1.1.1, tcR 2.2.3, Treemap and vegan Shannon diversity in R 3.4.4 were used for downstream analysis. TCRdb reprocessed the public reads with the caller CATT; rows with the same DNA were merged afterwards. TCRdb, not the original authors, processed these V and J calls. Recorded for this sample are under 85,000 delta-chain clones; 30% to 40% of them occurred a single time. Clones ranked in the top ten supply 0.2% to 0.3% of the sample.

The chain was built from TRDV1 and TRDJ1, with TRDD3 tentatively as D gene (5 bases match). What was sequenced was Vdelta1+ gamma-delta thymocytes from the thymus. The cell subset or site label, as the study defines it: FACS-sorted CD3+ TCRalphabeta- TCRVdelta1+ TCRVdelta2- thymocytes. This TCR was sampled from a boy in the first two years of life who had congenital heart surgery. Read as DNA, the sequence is TGTGCTCTTGGGGAAATCCCCTCCATTTCCCGCCACAGGGATACCGATAAACTCATCTTT. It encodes CALGEIPSISRHRDTDKLIF.